The rows below give T cell receptor beta chains drawn from one sample of a study of CD8+CD57+ T cells in acquired aplastic anemia. MiXCR, applied by TCRdb to the reads, yields one record per CDR3 protein. Among under 200,000 distinct CDR3 sequences, about two thirds were seen once, and the ten largest hold approximately 48%. The specimen was sorted CD4+, CD8+, or CD8+CD57+ T cells (not recorded which) from PBMCs. All receptors come from a human donor with aplastic anemia. Each CDR3 is given with its conserved first and last residue. A D gene is named only where the DNA matches it firmly. A row's size may be missing; if present it is once, few, many or a size class.

d_gene: NA; abundance: NA; v_gene: TRBV24-1; j_gene: TRBJ2-3; CDR3nt: TGTGCCACCAGTGACCCTTGGCGGGACACATATCTCACAGATACGCAGTATTTT; CDR3aa: CATSDPWRDTYLTDTQYF
d_gene: NA; abundance: NA; v_gene: TRBV6-2/TRBV6-3; j_gene: TRBJ1-2; CDR3nt: TGTGCCAGCACGAGAAGGGGTTCTAACTATGGCTACACCTTC; CDR3aa: CASTRRGSNYGYTF
d_gene: NA; abundance: few; v_gene: TRBV24-1; j_gene: TRBJ2-3; CDR3nt: TGTGCCACCAGTGATTTTGATACGCAGTATTTT; CDR3aa: CATSDFDTQYF
d_gene: NA; abundance: NA; v_gene: TRBV14; j_gene: TRBJ2-2; CDR3nt: TGTGCCAGCAGCTCAATCGGGGGTGCCGGGGAGCTGTTTTTT; CDR3aa: CASSSIGGAGELFF
d_gene: NA; abundance: NA; v_gene: TRBV10-3; j_gene: TRBJ2-1; CDR3nt: TGTGCCATCACGGGCGGAGATGAGCAGTTCTTC; CDR3aa: CAITGGDEQFF
d_gene: NA; abundance: few; v_gene: TRBV6-4; j_gene: TRBJ1-6; CDR3nt: TGTGCCAGCAGACAGGGAATTGACAATTCACCCCTCCACTTT; CDR3aa: CASRQGIDNSPLHF
d_gene: NA; abundance: NA; v_gene: TRBV12-3/TRBV12-4; j_gene: TRBJ1-1; CDR3nt: TGTGCCAGCAGCTACGTCGTTAACAGTTGGGCTGAAGCTTTCTTT; CDR3aa: CASSYVVNSWAEAFF
d_gene: NA; abundance: few; v_gene: TRBV24-1; j_gene: TRBJ1-2; CDR3nt: TGTGCCACCAGTGATTTGGACGGCTATGGCTACACCTTC; CDR3aa: CATSDLDGYGYTF
d_gene: TRBD1; abundance: NA; v_gene: TRBV7-8; j_gene: TRBJ1-1; CDR3nt: TGTGCCAGCAGCTTACGGACCGGGACAGGGGACACTGAAGCTTTCTTT; CDR3aa: CASSLRTGTGDTEAFF
d_gene: NA; abundance: NA; v_gene: TRBV29-1; j_gene: TRBJ1-1; CDR3nt: TGCAGCGCTATCGGCGGTGCCACTGAAGCTTTCTTT; CDR3aa: CSAIGGATEAFF
d_gene: TRBD2; abundance: few; v_gene: TRBV10-3; j_gene: TRBJ2-5; CDR3nt: TGTGCCATCGGGACTAACCAAGAGACCCAGTACTTC; CDR3aa: CAIGTNQETQYF